The 18 T cell receptor beta chains below were found in one sample sequenced in a study of cytomegalovirus exposure and HLA in healthy donors. With 60 Vbeta and 13 Jbeta primers, the PCR was carried out. The table came from immunoSEQ multiplex PCR; TCRdb's copy has only in-frame clones and leaves some out. The sample carries roughly 180,000 clones, approximately 77% recorded once. Sequencing input: PBMCs. All receptors come from a female donor in good health and CMV-seronegative.

The chain couples TRBV18 to TRBJ2-7; D is possibly TRBD2 (7 bases). The CDR3 has 14 residues. The V end lost 6 bases, the J end lost 6 bases, and 18 bases lay between the germline ends. Germline V gene sequence: CDR1 KGHSH, CDR2 LQKENI. CDR3 sequence (DNA): TGTGCCAGCTCGCGGGGGCAGCTCAGGGGCGAGCAGTACTTC. As protein: CASSRGQLRGEQYF.

The chain employs TRBV9 and TRBJ1-1; a weak D match, TRBD1 (5 bases). CDR1 SGDLS and CDR2 YYNGEE come from the germline V gene. The CDR3 has 12 amino acids. Trimming took off 4 bases at V and 5 bases at J, with 9 bases between the two ends. The CDR3 is CASSPRGTEAFF. As DNA, the CDR3 is TGTGCCAGCAGCCCGCGGGGGACTGAAGCTTTCTTT. The full variable domain, its missing parts supplied by reference TRBV9 and TRBJ1-1, is DSGVTQTPKHLITATGQRVTLRCSPRSGDLSVYWYQQSLDQGLQFLIQYYNGEERAKGNILERFSAQQFPDLHSELNLSSLELGDSALYFCASSPRGTEAFFGQGTRLTVV.

V gene TRBV5-1 combines with J gene TRBJ1-2, with TRBD1 matching 11 bases. The CDR3 covers 15 residues. After removal of 4 bases from V and 4 bases from J, the junction contained 6 bases not matched to a gene. Germline CDR1 SGHRS, CDR2 YFSETQ. CDR3 sequence (DNA): TGCGCCAGCAGCCCCGGACAGGGGGCAAGCTATGGCTACACCTTC. The encoded protein is CASSPGQGASYGYTF.

This chain uses TRBV9 with TRBJ2-3; D uncertain. This CDR3 has 15 residues. V lost 3 bases to trimming and J lost 2 bases, with 13 bases between them. Looked up from germline, CDR1 is SGDLS and CDR2 is YYNGEE. The CDR3 bases are TGTGCCAGCAGCGCCGAGGCTCCCCTCACAGATACGCAGTATTTT. It codes for CASSAEAPLTDTQYF.

The V gene is TRBV6-6, the J gene TRBJ2-7, with D hard to call. CDR3 length equals 14 residues. CDR1 is MNHNY, CDR2 SVGAGI, per germline (reference sequence). The germline V and J ends were trimmed by 7 bases and 5 bases, with 18 bases remaining between them. CDR3 sequence: CASTPLAGINEQYF. In nucleotides, the CDR3 is TGTGCCAGCACCCCGTTGGCAGGTATAAACGAGCAGTACTTC.

The chain combines TRBV2 with TRBJ2-3; the D gene is possibly TRBD2 (6 bases). This CDR3 has 15 residues. Trimming pared 0 bases from V and 4 bases from J, leaving 11 bases between. Per germline, CDR1 SNHLY and CDR2 FYNNEI. As DNA, the CDR3 is TGTGCCAGCAGTGAAGCTAGCCCGGGGGCAGATACGCAGTATTTT. Translated, it gives CASSEASPGADTQYF.

The chain recombines TRBV4-3 with TRBJ1-2; D unclear. This CDR3 spans 16 amino acids. Trimming removed 0 bases at V and 4 bases at J, with 15 bases between. CDR1 is LGHNA, CDR2 YSLEER, per germline. The CDR3 reads CASSQETARTGYGYTF. In DNA form, the CDR3 reads TGCGCCAGCAGCCAAGAAACTGCACGCACGGGCTATGGCTACACCTTC.

The chain links TRBV7-2 to TRBJ1-6; no reliable D call. Germline V CDR1 and CDR2: SGHTA, FQGNSA. Trimming removed 4 bases at V and 0 bases at J, with 13 bases between. This CDR3 comprises 17 residues. CDR3 residues: CASSWASLSSYNSPLHF. CDR3 nucleotide sequence: TGTGCCAGCAGCTGGGCCTCCTTGAGCTCCTATAATTCACCCCTCCACTTT.

The rearrangement uses TRBV18 and TRBJ1-1; D not resolved. Trimming cost V 0 bases and J 0 bases, with 5 bases left between them. The length of the CDR3 is 14 residues. Germline V gene data show CDR1 as KGHSH and CDR2 as LQKENI. The CDR3, as DNA: TGTGCCAGCTCACCACCCCAGATGAACACTGAAGCTTTCTTT. This encodes CASSPPQMNTEAFF.

This clone showed up just a few times. The chain is built from TRBV6-5 and TRBJ2-1; D gene unclear. CDR1 is MNHEY, CDR2 SVGAGI, per germline. CDR3 size: 16 residues. V lost 2 bases and J 8 bases, leaving 19 bases between the germline ends. For the CDR3, the DNA is TGTGCCAGCAGTTACGGGTCGAAGCCTTCTCGGGATGAGCAGTTCTTC. The encoded protein is CASSYGSKPSRDEQFF.

This clone has a handful of counts. J is TRBJ2-3 and V is TRBV5-1, with a possible D match to TRBD2 (5 bases). The CDR3 is 15 amino acids. V was clipped by 0 bases and J by 6 bases, with 14 bases between them. Germline lookup yields CDR1 SGHRS and CDR2 YFSETQ. CDR3 protein: CASSLEASSPDTQYF. CDR3 DNA sequence: TGCGCCAGCAGCTTGGAGGCTAGCTCACCCGATACGCAGTATTTT.

This rearrangement joins TRBV28 to TRBJ1-6, with TRBD1 identical over 10 bases. CDR1 and CDR2 from the germline V gene are MDHEN and SYDVKM. The ends lost 7 bases at V and 7 bases at J; junction bases unmatched: 4. The CDR3 runs to 14 residues. The CDR3 bases are TGTGCCAGCATCTTGGGACAGGGGAATTCACCCCTCCACTTT. Protein product: CASILGQGNSPLHF.

The J gene is TRBJ2-2, the V gene TRBV9; the match to TRBD1 covers 7 bases. CDR3 length: 15 residues. Trimming cost V 6 bases and J 4 bases; bases outside gene matches: 9. In germline, CDR1 is SGDLS, CDR2 YYNGEE. CDR3 residues: CASNQGQAGTGELFF. The CDR3 DNA is TGTGCCAGCAACCAAGGACAGGCAGGCACCGGGGAGCTGTTTTTT. The whole variable domain, filled in from reference TRBV9 and TRBJ2-2, reads DSGVTQTPKHLITATGQRVTLRCSPRSGDLSVYWYQQSLDQGLQFLIQYYNGEERAKGNILERFSAQQFPDLHSELNLSSLELGDSALYFCASNQGQAGTGELFFGEGSRLTVL.

The V and J genes are TRBV7-2 and TRBJ1-1; D is unclear. The V end was cut by 1 base, the J end by 1 base, with 4 bases between. From germline, CDR1 is SGHTA and CDR2 FQGNSA. The length of the CDR3 is 13 residues. The CDR3 here is CASSLERNTEAFF. The CDR3 DNA is TGTGCCAGCAGCTTAGAGCGGAACACTGAAGCTTTCTTT.

This clone was recorded a few times. V and J are TRBV4-3 and TRBJ2-1; possible D gene TRBD1, 5 bases. Trimming left V 3 bases short and J 5 bases short, with 11 bases between. This CDR3 has 14 amino acids. CDR1 LGHNA and CDR2 YSLEER come from the germline V gene. In DNA form, the CDR3 reads TGCGCCAGCAGCCACAGACAGACAAACAATGAGCAGTTCTTC. Protein sequence: CASSHRQTNNEQFF.

The CDR3 loop is CASSARDRAMAEQYF. The CDR3 bases are TGTGCCAGCAGCGCGAGGGACAGGGCGATGGCCGAGCAGTACTTC. The chain links TRBV7-2 to TRBJ2-7; 9 bases match TRBD1. The V gene end was trimmed by 5 bases and the J gene end by 6 bases; junction bases not matched to a gene: 11. This CDR3 region has 15 residues. In germline, CDR1 is SGHTA, CDR2 FQGNSA.

The chain joins TRBV6-1 to TRBJ2-7, with 9 nucleotides matching TRBD1. Germline CDR1 MNHNS, CDR2 SASEGT. This CDR3 has 13 residues. After removal of 6 bases from V and 5 bases from J, the junction contained 5 bases not matched to a gene. The chain's CDR3 is CASRGTGPNEQYF. DNA for the CDR3: TGTGCCAGCAGGGGGACAGGGCCTAACGAGCAGTACTTC.

This chain links TRBV18 with TRBJ1-6; 7 positions agree with TRBD1. The CDR3 extends over 15 amino acids. Germline V gene lookup returns CDR1 KGHSH and CDR2 LQKENI. J was trimmed by 4 bases and V by 6 bases; bases with no gene match: 6. The CDR3 sequence: CASSRDRQYNSPLHF. DNA of the CDR3: TGTGCCAGCTCCCGGGACAGACAATATAATTCACCCCTCCACTTT.